The TCR beta chain under discussion was sequenced for a study of blood T cell repertoires in COVID-19. About the research overall: Acute and convalescent COVID-19 specimens originated in the United States, Italy and Spain. The cDNA or gDNA used as material had been derived from T cells, B-cell-depleted T cells, or PBMCs.

Germline V lookup: CDR1 KGHDR, CDR2 SFDVKD. This CDR3 region has 14 residues. V trimming: 7 bases; J trimming: 4 bases; junction bases outside the gene matches: 7. Clones were read by immunoSEQ multiplex PCR, and TCRdb kept only the in-frame ones, dropping some. The sample holds roughly 340,000 clones, more than 70% seen once. Patients at the Seattle site were enrolled during active infection and followed longitudinally. This clonotype originated in a woman aged 70-85 years with COVID-19, enrolled during active disease. The sample was peripheral blood. The chain recombines TRBV24-1 with TRBJ2-5; 8 bases line up with TRBD2. The CDR3 sequence: CATRESGGRETQYF. The CDR3 coding sequence is TGTGCCACCAGAGAGTCGGGGGGGCGAGAGACCCAGTACTTC.